This T cell receptor (beta chain) was sequenced in a study of cytomegalovirus exposure and HLA in healthy donors. Whole-study results and caveats: In a later analysis, compared with equally common non-associated chains, HLA-associated beta chains were more expanded. Cytomegalovirus association was assigned to around 150 TCR beta chains.

Concerning this clone itself: The antigen is undetermined.

The PCR made use of 60 Vbeta and 13 Jbeta primers. Sequencing used immunoSEQ multiplex PCR; TCRdb keeps in-frame clones, though not all of them. Here the sample spans some 150,000 clones, approximately 80% being singletons. The CDR3 is 16 residues long. V was pared by 6 bases and J by 0 bases, with 14 bases between. Germline assignment: CDR1 MDHEN and CDR2 SYDVKM. This chain uses TRBV28 with TRBJ1-4; D gene unclear. Material: PBMCs. The source is a man aged 25 to 40 in good health and CMV-seropositive. The CDR3 reads CASSPERPATNEKLFF. In DNA, the CDR3 is TGTGCCAGCAGCCCAGAGAGGCCTGCAACTAATGAAAAACTGTTTTTT.